This T cell receptor beta chain was sequenced in a study of identical twins. General study results and limits: There were fewer insertions in abundant cord blood beta clonotypes, but memory repertoires showed no such pattern.

This clonotype was recorded a few times. What it binds is not known. The germline V gene has CDR1 DFQATT and CDR2 SNEGSKA (reference sequence). V dropped 5 bases and J dropped 1 base, with 15 bases sitting between them. The CDR3 runs 15 residues. Each cDNA held unique molecular identifiers, and template switching gave it a universal primer site. TCRdb reanalysed the 5' RACE reads using MiXCR and keeps one entry per CDR3 protein. The sample gives about 700,000 distinct CDR3 sequences, around 8.6% of which show up once; 0.75% to 1% is in the top ten. These sequences were also reported in another study, on yellow fever vaccine responses in identical twins.

The sequence came from a woman aged 18-29 years in good health. The rearrangement links TRBV20-1 to TRBJ2-4; D is perhaps TRBD1 (5 bases). Sequenced: PBMCs. The CDR3 here is CSAPPTQGAKNIQYF. The CDR3 region has the DNA TGCAGTGCTCCGCCGACCCAGGGTGCCAAAAACATTCAGTACTTC.